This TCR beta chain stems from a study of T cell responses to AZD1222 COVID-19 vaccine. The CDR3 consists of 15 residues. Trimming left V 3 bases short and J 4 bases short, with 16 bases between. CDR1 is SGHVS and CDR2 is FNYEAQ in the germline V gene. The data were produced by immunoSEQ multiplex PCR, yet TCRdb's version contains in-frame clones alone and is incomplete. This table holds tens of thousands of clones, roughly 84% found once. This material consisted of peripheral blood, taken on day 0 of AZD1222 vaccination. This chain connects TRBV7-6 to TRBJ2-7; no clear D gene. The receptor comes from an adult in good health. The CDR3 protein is CASSFSTDPRYEQYV. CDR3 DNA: TGTGCCAGCAGCTTTAGTACGGACCCTCGATACGAGCAGTACGTC.